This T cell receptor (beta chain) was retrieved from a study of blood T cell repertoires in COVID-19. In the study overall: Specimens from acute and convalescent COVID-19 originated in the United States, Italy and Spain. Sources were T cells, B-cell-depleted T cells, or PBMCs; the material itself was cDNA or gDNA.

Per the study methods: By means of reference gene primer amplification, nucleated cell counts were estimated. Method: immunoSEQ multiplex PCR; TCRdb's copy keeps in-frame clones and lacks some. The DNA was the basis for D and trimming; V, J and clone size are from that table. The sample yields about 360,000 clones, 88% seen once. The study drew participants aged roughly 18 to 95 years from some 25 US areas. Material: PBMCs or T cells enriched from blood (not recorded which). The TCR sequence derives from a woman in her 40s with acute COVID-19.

In DNA form, the CDR3 reads TGTGCCACCAGTGTGGCTCAGGGGGCCTCCTACAATGAGCAGTTCTTC. Encoded protein: CATSVAQGASYNEQFF. The chain has TRBV24-1 and TRBJ2-1; 8 nucleotides match TRBD1. Trimming cost V 5 bases and J 0 bases; bases outside gene matches: 5. The CDR3 loop spans 16 amino acids. Germline values: CDR1 KGHDR, CDR2 SFDVKD.